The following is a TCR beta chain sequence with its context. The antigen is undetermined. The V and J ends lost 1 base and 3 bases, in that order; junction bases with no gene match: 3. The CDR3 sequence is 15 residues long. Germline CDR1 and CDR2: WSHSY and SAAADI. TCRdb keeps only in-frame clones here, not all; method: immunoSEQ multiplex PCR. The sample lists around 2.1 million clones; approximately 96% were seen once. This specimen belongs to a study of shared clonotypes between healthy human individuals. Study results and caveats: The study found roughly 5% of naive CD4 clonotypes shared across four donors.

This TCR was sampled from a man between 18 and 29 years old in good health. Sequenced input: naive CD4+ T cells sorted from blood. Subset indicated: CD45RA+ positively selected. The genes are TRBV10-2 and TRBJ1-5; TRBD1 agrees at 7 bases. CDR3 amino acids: CASSEFTGVNQPQHF. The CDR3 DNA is TGCGCCAGCAGTGAGTTTACAGGGGTCAATCAGCCCCAGCATTTT.